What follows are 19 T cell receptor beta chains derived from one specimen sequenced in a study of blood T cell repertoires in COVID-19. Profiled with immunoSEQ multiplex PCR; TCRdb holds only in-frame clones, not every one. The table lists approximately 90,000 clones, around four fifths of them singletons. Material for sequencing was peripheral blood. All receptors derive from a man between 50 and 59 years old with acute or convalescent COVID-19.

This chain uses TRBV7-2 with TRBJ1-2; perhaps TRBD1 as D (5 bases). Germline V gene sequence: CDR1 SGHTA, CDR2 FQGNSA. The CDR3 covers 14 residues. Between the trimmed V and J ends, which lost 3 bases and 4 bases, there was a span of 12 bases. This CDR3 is CASSFQDSFYGYTF. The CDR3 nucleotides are TGTGCCAGCAGCTTTCAAGACAGTTTCTATGGCTACACCTTC.

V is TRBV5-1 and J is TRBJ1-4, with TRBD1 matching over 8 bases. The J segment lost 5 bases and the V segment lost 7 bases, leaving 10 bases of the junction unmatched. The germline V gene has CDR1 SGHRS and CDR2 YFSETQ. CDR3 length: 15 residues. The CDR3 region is CASRGQGGGNEKLFF. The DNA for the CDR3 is TGCGCCAGCCGAGGACAGGGTGGGGGGAATGAAAAACTGTTTTTT.

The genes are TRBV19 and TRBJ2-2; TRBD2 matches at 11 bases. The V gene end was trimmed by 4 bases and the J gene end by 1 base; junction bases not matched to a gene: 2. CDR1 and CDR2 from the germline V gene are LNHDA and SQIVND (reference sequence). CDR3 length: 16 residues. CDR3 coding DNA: TGTGCCAGTAGTACCACTAGCGGGAGGAACACCGGGGAGCTGTTTTTT. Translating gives CASSTTSGRNTGELFF. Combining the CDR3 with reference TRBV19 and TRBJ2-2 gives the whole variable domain DGGITQSPKYLFRKEGQNVTLSCEQNLNHDAMYWYRQDPGQGLRLIYYSQIVNDFQKGDIAEGYSVSREKKESFPLTVTSAQKNPTAFYLCASSTTSGRNTGELFFGEGSRLTVL.

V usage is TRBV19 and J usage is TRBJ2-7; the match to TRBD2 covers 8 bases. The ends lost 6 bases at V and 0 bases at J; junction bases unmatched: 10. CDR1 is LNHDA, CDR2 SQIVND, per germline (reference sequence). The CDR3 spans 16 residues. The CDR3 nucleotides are TGTGCCAGTAGGACCGCTGAAGCGGGGGCCTCCTACGAGCAGTACTTC. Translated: CASRTAEAGASYEQYF. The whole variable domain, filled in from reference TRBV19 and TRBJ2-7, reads DGGITQSPKYLFRKEGQNVTLSCEQNLNHDAMYWYRQDPGQGLRLIYYSQIVNDFQKGDIAEGYSVSREKKESFPLTVTSAQKNPTAFYLCASRTAEAGASYEQYFGPGTRLTVT.

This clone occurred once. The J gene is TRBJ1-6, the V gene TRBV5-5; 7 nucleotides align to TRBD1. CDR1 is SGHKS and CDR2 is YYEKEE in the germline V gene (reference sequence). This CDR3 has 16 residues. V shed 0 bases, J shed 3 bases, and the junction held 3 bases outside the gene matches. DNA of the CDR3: TGTGCCAGCAGCTTGGATCCAGGGGGCTATAATTCACCCCTCCACTTT. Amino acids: CASSLDPGGYNSPLHF.

In DNA, the CDR3 is TGCGCCAGCAGCCAAGATCTGGGAGGCTACAATGAGCAGTTCTTC. This translates into CASSQDLGGYNEQFF. The V gene is TRBV4-3, the J gene TRBJ2-1; possible D gene TRBD2, 6 bases. Trimming took off 0 bases at V and 3 bases at J, with 9 bases between the two ends. The germline CDR1 and CDR2 sequences are LGHNA and YSLEER. The CDR3 has 15 amino acids.

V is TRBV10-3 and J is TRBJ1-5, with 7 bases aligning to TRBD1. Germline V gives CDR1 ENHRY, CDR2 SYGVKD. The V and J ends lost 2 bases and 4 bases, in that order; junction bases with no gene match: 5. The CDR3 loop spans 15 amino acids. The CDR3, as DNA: TGTGCCATCAGTGAGCAGGGGGAAGTGAATCAGCCCCAGCATTTT. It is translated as CAISEQGEVNQPQHF.

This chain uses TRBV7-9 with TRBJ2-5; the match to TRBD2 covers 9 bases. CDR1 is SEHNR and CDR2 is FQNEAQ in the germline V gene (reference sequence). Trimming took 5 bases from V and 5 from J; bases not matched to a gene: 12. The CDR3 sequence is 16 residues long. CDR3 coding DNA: TGTGCCAGCAGCGGGTTGAAGCGGGAGGAAGGCGAGACCCAGTACTTC. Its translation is CASSGLKREEGETQYF.

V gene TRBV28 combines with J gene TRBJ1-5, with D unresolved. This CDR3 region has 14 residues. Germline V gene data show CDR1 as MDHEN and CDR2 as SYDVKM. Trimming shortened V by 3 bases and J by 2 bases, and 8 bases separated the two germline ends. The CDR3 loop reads CASSFWQGNQPQHF. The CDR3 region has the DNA TGTGCCAGCAGTTTTTGGCAAGGCAATCAGCCCCAGCATTTT.

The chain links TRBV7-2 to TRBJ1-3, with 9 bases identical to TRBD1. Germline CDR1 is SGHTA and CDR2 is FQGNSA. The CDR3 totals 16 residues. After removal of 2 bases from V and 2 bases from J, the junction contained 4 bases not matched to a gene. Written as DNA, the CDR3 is TGTGCCAGCAGCTTATTGACAGGGGGGCCTGGAAACACCATATATTTT. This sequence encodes CASSLLTGGPGNTIYF.

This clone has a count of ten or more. CDR3 sequence reads: CASSPRAVYSYEQYF. As DNA, the CDR3 is TGTGCCAGCAGCCCGAGGGCGGTTTACTCCTACGAGCAGTACTTC. The chain uses TRBV7-9 and TRBJ2-7; tentatively, D is TRBD2 (5 bases). The CDR3 has 15 amino acids. V was pared by 5 bases and J by 0 bases, with 14 bases between. Per the germline V gene, CDR1 is SEHNR and CDR2 is FQNEAQ (reference sequence).

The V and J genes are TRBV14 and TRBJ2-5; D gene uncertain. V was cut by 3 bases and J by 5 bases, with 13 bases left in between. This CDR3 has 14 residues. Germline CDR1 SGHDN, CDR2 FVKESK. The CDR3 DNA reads TGTGCCAGCAGCCAGGATACTGGAGTGGAGACCCAGTACTTC. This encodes CASSQDTGVETQYF.

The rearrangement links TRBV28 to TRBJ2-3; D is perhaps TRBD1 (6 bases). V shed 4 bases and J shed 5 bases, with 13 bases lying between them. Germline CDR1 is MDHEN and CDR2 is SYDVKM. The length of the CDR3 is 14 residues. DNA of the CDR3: TGTGCCAGCAGTTCACCAGGGGCGGGAGATACGCAGTATTTT. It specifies CASSSPGAGDTQYF. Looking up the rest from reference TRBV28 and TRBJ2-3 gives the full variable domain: DVKVTQSSRYLVKRTGEKVFLECVQDMDHENMFWYRQDPGLGLRLIYFSYDVKMKEKGDIPEGYSVSREKKERFSLILESASTNQTSMYLCASSSPGAGDTQYFGPGTRLTVL.

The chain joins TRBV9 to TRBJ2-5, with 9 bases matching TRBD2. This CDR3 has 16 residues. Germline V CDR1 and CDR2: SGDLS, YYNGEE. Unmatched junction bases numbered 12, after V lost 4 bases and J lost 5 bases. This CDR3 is CASSPREAGGRETQYF. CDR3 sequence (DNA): TGTGCCAGCAGCCCACGCGAAGCGGGGGGTCGGGAGACCCAGTACTTC.

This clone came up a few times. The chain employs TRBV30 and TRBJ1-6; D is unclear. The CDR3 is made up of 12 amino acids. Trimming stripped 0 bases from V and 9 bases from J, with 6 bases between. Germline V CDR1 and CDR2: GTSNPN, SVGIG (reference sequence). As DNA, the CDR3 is TGTGCCTGGAGTGTTCCCGGTTCACCCCTCCACTTT. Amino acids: CAWSVPGSPLHF.

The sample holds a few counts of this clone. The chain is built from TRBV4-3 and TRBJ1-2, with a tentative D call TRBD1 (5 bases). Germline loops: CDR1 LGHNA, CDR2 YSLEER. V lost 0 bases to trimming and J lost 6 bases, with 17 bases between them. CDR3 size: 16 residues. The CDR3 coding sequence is TGCGCCAGCAGCCAAGAGCGGCAGGGAGGCTGGGATGGCTACACCTTC. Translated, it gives CASSQERQGGWDGYTF.

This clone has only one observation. CDR3 in amino acids: CASSANGYTF. The CDR3, as DNA: TGTGCCAGCAGCGCTAATGGCTACACCTTC. The V and J genes are TRBV28 and TRBJ1-2; no firm D call. Between the trimmed V and J ends, which lost 6 bases and 6 bases, there was a span of 5 bases. This CDR3 is built from 10 residues. The V gene's germline CDR1 is MDHEN and CDR2 SYDVKM.

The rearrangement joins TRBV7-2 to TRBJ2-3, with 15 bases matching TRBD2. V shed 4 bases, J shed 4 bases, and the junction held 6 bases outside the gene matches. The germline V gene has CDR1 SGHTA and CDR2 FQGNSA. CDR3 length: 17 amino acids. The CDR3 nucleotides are TGTGCCAGCAGCTCGGGACTAGCGGGAGGCGGTTCAGATACGCAGTATTTT. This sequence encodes CASSSGLAGGGSDTQYF.

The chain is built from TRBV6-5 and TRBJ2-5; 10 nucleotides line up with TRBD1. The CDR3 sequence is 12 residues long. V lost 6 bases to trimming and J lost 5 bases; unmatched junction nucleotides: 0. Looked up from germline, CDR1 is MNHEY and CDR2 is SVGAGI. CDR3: CASRGQGETQYF. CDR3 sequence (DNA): TGTGCCAGCAGGGGACAGGGGGAGACCCAGTACTTC.